Sequencing of this T cell receptor beta chain was carried out in a study of T cells in Graves' hyperthyroidism and ophthalmopathy. In this sample, this clonotype turned up many times. The CDR3 runs to 14 residues. Germline-derived CDR1 and CDR2 are KGHDR and SFDVKD. The V end lost 5 bases, the J end lost 2 bases, and 6 bases lay between the germline ends. Subjects aged 18 to 65 presented with newly diagnosed hyperthyroidism of less than 2 months' duration. Amplification yielded TCR beta CDR3 regions, with RNA transcripts as the source. When the TCR CDR3 underwent first-round RT-PCR, the HTBI primer set was used. TCRdb processed the multiplex PCR reads anew with MiXCR; each CDR3 protein has one entry. The sample lists under 350,000 distinct CDR3 sequences, about an eighth occurring once.

The V and J genes are TRBV24-1 and TRBJ2-6; D might be TRBD2 (6 bases). The sample was blood. The clonotype comes from a young woman with Graves' hyperthyroidism that later progressed to Graves' ophthalmopathy. CDR3 nucleotide sequence: TGTGCCACCAGTGCGGGGGCTGGGGCCAACGTCCTGACTTTC. As protein: CATSAGAGANVLTF.